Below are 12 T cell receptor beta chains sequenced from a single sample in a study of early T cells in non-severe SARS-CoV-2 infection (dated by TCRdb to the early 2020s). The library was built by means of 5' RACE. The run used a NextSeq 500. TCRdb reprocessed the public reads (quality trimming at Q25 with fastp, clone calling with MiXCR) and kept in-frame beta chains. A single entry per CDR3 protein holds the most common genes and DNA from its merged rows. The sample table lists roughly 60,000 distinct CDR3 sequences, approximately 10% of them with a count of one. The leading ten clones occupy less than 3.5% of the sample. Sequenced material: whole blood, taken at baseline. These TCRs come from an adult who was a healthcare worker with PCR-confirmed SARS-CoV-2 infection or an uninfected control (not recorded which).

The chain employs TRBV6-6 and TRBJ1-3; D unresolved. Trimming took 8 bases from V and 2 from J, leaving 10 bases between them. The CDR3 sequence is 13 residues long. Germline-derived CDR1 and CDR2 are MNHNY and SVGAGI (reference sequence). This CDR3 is CASYGSPGNTIYF. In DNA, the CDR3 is TGTGCCAGCTACGGGAGCCCTGGAAACACCATATATTTT.

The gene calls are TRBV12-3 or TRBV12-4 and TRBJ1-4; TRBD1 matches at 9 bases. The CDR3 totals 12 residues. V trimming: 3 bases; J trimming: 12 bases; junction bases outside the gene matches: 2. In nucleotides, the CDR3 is TGTGCCAGCAGTTTCTACAGGGGGCAACTGTTTTTT. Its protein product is CASSFYRGQLFF.

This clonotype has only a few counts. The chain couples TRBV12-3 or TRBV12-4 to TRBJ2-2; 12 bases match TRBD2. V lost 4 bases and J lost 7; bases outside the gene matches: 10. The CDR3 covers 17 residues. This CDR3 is CASSSEGLAGRSGELFF. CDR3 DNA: TGTGCCAGCAGTTCCGAAGGACTAGCGGGGCGGAGCGGGGAGCTGTTTTTT.

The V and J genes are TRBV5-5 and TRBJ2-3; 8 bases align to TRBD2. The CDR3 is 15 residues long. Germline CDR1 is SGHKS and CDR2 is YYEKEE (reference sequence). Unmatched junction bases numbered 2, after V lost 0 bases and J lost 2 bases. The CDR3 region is CASSLAGGYTDTQYF. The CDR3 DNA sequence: TGTGCCAGCAGCTTGGCGGGGGGGTACACAGATACGCAGTATTTT. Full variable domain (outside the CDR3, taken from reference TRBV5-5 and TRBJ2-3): DAGVTQSPTHLIKTRGQQVTLRCSPISGHKSVSWYQQVLGQGPQFIFQYYEKEERGRGNFPDRFSARQFPNYSSELNVNALLLGDSALYLCASSLAGGYTDTQYFGPGTRLTVL.

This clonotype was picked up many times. The CDR3 DNA follows: TGTGCCAGCAGCGGCGGCCGCCCTAATACGCAGTATTTT. Translating gives CASSGGRPNTQYF. The gene calls are TRBV5-4 and TRBJ2-3; D ambiguous. Germline V lookup: CDR1 SGHNT, CDR2 YYREEE (reference sequence). The V and J ends lost 4 bases and 7 bases respectively, with 13 bases between them. This CDR3 comprises 13 residues.

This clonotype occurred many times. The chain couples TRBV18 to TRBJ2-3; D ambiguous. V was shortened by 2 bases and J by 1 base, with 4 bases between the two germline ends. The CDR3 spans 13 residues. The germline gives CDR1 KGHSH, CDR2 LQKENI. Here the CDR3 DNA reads TGTGCCAGCTCACCAAAGGGCACAGATACGCAGTATTTT. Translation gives CASSPKGTDTQYF. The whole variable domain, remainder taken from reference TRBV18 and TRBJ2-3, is NAGVMQNPRHLVRRRGQEARLRCSPMKGHSHVYWYRQLPEEGLKFMVYLQKENIIDESGMPKERFSAEFPKEGPSILRIQQVVRGDSAAYFCASSPKGTDTQYFGPGTRLTVL.

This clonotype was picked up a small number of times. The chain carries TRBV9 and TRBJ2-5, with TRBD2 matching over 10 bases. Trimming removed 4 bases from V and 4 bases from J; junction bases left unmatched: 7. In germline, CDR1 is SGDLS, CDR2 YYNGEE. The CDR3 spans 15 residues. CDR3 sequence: CASSYLAGVTETQYF. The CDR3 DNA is TGTGCCAGCAGCTACCTAGCGGGGGTGACAGAGACCCAGTACTTC.

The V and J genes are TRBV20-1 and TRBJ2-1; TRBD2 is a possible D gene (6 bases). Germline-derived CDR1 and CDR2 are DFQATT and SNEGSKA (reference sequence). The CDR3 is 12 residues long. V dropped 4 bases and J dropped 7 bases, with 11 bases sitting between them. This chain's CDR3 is CSAIFLANEQFF. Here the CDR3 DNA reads TGCAGTGCTATATTCCTAGCGAATGAGCAGTTCTTC.

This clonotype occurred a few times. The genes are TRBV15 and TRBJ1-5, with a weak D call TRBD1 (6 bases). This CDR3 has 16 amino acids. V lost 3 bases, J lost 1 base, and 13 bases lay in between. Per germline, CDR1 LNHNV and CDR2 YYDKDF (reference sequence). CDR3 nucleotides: TGTGCCACCAGCAGTTGGGGGCGGGTGAGCAATCAGCCCCAGCATTTT. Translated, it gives CATSSWGRVSNQPQHF.

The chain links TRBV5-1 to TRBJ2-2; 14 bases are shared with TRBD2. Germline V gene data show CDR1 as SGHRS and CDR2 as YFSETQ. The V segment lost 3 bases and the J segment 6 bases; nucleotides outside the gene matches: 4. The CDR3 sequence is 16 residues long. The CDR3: CASSSGTSGGSGELFF. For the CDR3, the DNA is TGCGCCAGCAGCTCAGGGACTAGCGGGGGATCCGGGGAGCTGTTTTTT.

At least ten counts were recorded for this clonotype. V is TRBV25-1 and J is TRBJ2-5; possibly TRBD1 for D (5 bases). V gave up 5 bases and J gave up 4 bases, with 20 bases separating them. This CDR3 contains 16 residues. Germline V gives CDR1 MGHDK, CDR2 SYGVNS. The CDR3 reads CASSLSPSRGGETQYF. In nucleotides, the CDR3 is TGTGCCAGCAGTCTAAGCCCCTCAAGGGGCGGAGAGACCCAGTACTTC.

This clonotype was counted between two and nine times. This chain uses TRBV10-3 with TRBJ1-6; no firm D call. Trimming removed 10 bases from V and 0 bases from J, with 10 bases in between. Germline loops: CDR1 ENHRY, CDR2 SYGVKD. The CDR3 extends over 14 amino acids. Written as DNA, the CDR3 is TGTGCCACCCACGGCAGCTCCTATAATTCACCCCTCCACTTT. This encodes CATHGSSYNSPLHF.